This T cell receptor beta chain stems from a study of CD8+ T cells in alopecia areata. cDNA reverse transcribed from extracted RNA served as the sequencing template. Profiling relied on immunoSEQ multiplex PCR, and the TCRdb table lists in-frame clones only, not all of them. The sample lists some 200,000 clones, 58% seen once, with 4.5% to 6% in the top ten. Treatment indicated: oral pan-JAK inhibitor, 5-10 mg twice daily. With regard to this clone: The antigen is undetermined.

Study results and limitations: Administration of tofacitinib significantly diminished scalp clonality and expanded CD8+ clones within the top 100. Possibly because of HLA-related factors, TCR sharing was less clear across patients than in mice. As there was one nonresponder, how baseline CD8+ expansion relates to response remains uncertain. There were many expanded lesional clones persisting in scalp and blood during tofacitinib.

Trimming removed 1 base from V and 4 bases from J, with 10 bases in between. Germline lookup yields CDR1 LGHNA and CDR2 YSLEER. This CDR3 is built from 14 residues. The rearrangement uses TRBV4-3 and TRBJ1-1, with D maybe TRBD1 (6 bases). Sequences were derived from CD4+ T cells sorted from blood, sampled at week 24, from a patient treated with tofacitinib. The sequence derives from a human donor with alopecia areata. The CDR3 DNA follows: TGCGCCAGCAGCCAAGCAGGGGAGAGCACTGAAGCTTTCTTT. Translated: CASSQAGESTEAFF.